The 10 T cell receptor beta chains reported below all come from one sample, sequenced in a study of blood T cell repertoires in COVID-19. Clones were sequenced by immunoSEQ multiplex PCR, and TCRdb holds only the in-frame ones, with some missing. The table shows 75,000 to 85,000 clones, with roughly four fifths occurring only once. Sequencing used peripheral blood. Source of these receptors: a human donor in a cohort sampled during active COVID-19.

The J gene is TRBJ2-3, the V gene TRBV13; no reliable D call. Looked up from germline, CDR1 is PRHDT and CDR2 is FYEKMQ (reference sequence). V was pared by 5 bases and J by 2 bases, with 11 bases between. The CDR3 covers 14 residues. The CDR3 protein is CASSITENTDTQYF. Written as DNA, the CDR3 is TGTGCCAGCAGCATAACAGAAAACACAGATACGCAGTATTTT.

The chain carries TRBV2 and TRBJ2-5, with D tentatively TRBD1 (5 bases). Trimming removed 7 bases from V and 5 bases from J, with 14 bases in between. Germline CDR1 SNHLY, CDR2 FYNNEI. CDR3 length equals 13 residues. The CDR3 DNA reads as TGTGCCAGCAATAAGGGGCTGAGGGAGACCCAGTACTTC. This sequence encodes CASNKGLRETQYF. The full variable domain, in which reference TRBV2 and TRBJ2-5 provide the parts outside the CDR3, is EPEVTQTPSHQVTQMGQEVILRCVPISNHLYFYWYRQILGQKVEFLVSFYNNEISEKSEIFDDQFSVERPDGSNFTLKIRSTKLEDSAMYFCASNKGLRETQYFGPGTRLLVL.

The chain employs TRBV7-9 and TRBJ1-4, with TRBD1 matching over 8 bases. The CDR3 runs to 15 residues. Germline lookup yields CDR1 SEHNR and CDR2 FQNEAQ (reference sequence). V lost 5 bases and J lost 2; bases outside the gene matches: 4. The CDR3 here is CASSLRQGTNEKLFF. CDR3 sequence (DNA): TGTGCCAGCAGCCTACGACAGGGGACTAATGAAAAACTGTTTTTT.

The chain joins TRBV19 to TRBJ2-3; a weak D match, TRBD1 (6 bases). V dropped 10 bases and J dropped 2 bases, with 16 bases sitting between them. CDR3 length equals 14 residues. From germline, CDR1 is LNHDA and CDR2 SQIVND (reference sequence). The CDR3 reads CATMDRGYTDTQYF. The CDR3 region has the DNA TGTGCCACCATGGACAGAGGGTACACAGATACGCAGTATTTT.

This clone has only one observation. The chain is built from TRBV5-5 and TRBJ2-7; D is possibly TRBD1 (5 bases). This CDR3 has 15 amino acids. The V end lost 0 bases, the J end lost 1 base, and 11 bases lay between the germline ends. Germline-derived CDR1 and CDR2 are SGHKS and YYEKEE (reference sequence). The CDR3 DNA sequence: TGTGCCAGCAGCTTGGTTGCCAGGGCTTCCTACGAGCAGTACTTC. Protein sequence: CASSLVARASYEQYF.

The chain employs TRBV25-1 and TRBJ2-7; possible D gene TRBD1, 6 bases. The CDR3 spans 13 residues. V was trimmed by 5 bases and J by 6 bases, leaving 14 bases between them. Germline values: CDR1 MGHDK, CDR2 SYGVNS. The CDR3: CASSLGHGGEQYF. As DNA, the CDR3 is TGTGCCAGCAGTTTGGGACATGGCGGCGAGCAGTACTTC.

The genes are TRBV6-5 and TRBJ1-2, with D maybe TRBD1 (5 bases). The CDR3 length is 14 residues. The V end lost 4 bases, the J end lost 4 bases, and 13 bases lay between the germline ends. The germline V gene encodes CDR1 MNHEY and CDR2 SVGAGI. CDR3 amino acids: CASSSPTGGYGYTF. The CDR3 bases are TGTGCCAGCAGTTCTCCGACGGGGGGCTATGGCTACACCTTC.

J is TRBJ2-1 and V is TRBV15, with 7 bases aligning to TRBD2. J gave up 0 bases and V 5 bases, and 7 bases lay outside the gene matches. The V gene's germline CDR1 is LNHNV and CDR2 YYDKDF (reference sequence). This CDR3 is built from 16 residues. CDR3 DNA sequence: TGTGCCACCAGCGCAAGTCCGGGGGGCTCCTACAATGAGCAGTTCTTC. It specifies CATSASPGGSYNEQFF.

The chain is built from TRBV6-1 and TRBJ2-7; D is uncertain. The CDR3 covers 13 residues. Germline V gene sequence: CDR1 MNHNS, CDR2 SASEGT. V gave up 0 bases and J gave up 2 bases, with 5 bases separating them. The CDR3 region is CASSEASTYEQYF. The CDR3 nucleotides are TGTGCCAGCAGTGAAGCGTCAACCTACGAGCAGTACTTC.

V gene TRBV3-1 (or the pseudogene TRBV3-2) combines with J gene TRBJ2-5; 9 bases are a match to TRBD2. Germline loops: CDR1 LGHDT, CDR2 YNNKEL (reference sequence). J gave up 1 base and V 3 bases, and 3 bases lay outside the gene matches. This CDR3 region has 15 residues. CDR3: CASSQVSGGQETQYF. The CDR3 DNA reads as TGTGCCAGCAGCCAGGTTAGCGGGGGCCAAGAGACCCAGTACTTC.